A selection of T cell receptor beta chains follows, all from one sample in a study of cytomegalovirus exposure and HLA in healthy donors. Method: immunoSEQ multiplex PCR; TCRdb's copy keeps in-frame clones and lacks some. The profile shows some 290,000 clones, approximately 88% of them singletons. Specimen: PBMCs. These TCRs come from a man aged 25-45 years in good health and CMV-seronegative. Both conserved end residues are trimmed from each CDR3. Each record gives: CDR3 length, D gene, V gene, J gene, CDR3 protein. A D gene is named only where the DNA matches it firmly.

cdr3_length: 15
d_call: TRBD1
v_call: TRBV14
j_call: TRBJ2-3
cdr3_aa: ASSQAPRDSSRDTQY

cdr3_length: 11
d_call: -
v_call: TRBV5-4
j_call: TRBJ1-1
cdr3_aa: ASIPKGATEAF

cdr3_length: 10
d_call: -
v_call: TRBV29-1
j_call: TRBJ2-7
cdr3_aa: SVVRGSYEQY

cdr3_length: 14
d_call: -
v_call: TRBV19
j_call: TRBJ1-5
cdr3_aa: ASSPKGKYSNQPQH

cdr3_length: 13
d_call: TRBD2
v_call: TRBV2
j_call: TRBJ2-2
cdr3_aa: ASSASGGAIGELF

cdr3_length: 12
d_call: -
v_call: TRBV7-9
j_call: TRBJ2-7
cdr3_aa: ASSREGSAYEQY

cdr3_length: 10
d_call: -
v_call: TRBV6-5
j_call: TRBJ2-7
cdr3_aa: ASSEAFVAQY

cdr3_length: 13
d_call: -
v_call: TRBV7-6
j_call: TRBJ1-5
cdr3_aa: ASSLAGGSGQPQH

cdr3_length: 14
d_call: -
v_call: TRBV2
j_call: TRBJ2-7
cdr3_aa: ASSELHLRQSYEQY

cdr3_length: 11
d_call: TRBD1
v_call: TRBV6-5
j_call: TRBJ2-2
cdr3_aa: ASRQGGTGELF

cdr3_length: 12
d_call: TRBD1
v_call: TRBV29-1
j_call: TRBJ1-4
cdr3_aa: SAGTAATNEKLF

cdr3_length: 14
d_call: -
v_call: TRBV7-2
j_call: TRBJ2-1
cdr3_aa: ASSLRQGLNYNEQF

cdr3_length: 13
d_call: TRBD1
v_call: TRBV6-5
j_call: TRBJ1-1
cdr3_aa: ASSPTGALNTEAF

cdr3_length: 17
d_call: TRBD1
v_call: TRBV18
j_call: TRBJ1-6
cdr3_aa: ASSPPTGQGGGYNSPLH

cdr3_length: 11
d_call: TRBD1
v_call: TRBV6-1
j_call: TRBJ2-5
cdr3_aa: ASRGQGEETQY

cdr3_length: 9
d_call: -
v_call: TRBV30
j_call: TRBJ1-2
cdr3_aa: AWSFAYGYT

cdr3_length: 17
d_call: TRBD2
v_call: TRBV4-2
j_call: TRBJ2-3
cdr3_aa: ASSQVRAGVSASTDTQY

cdr3_length: 14
d_call: -
v_call: TRBV27
j_call: TRBJ2-4
cdr3_aa: ASSFWTELAKNIQY

cdr3_length: 14
d_call: TRBD2
v_call: TRBV11-2
j_call: TRBJ2-2
cdr3_aa: ASSPGGGTNTGELF

cdr3_length: 12
d_call: -
v_call: TRBV5-1
j_call: TRBJ2-1
cdr3_aa: ASSLVADYNEQF

cdr3_length: 13
d_call: TRBD1
v_call: TRBV5-1
j_call: TRBJ2-5
cdr3_aa: ASSLGTGLEETQY

cdr3_length: 12
d_call: TRBD1
v_call: TRBV2
j_call: TRBJ1-2
cdr3_aa: ASRQTGGGYGYT

cdr3_length: 15
d_call: TRBD1
v_call: TRBV11-2
j_call: TRBJ2-5
cdr3_aa: ASSLVMFGQGFETQY

cdr3_length: 12
d_call: -
v_call: TRBV19
j_call: TRBJ2-5
cdr3_aa: ASSIEVQQETQY

cdr3_length: 15
d_call: -
v_call: TRBV7-8
j_call: TRBJ1-6
cdr3_aa: ASCLRGESSYNSPLH

cdr3_length: 14
d_call: TRBD1
v_call: TRBV11-2
j_call: TRBJ2-2
cdr3_aa: ASSLKGQGGSGELF

cdr3_length: 13
d_call: -
v_call: TRBV6-5
j_call: TRBJ1-1
cdr3_aa: ASSTLRTANTEAF

cdr3_length: 12
d_call: TRBD1
v_call: TRBV13
j_call: TRBJ1-2
cdr3_aa: ASSWTGGNYGYT

cdr3_length: 13
d_call: TRBD1
v_call: TRBV15
j_call: TRBJ2-7
cdr3_aa: ATSSGTGEVYEQY

cdr3_length: 14
d_call: TRBD1
v_call: TRBV16
j_call: TRBJ2-1
cdr3_aa: ASSQFPGQGYNEQF

cdr3_length: 10
d_call: -
v_call: TRBV9
j_call: TRBJ1-6
cdr3_aa: ASSVQDSPLH

cdr3_length: 13
d_call: -
v_call: TRBV4-3
j_call: TRBJ2-3
cdr3_aa: ASSQGTLSTDTQY

cdr3_length: 9
d_call: TRBD2
v_call: TRBV2
j_call: TRBJ2-1
cdr3_aa: ASRTAGDQF

cdr3_length: 11
d_call: -
v_call: TRBV7-9
j_call: TRBJ1-1
cdr3_aa: ASLALPNTEAF

cdr3_length: 13
d_call: TRBD2
v_call: TRBV7-2
j_call: TRBJ2-7
cdr3_aa: ASSLGRGITYEQY

cdr3_length: 12
d_call: TRBD2
v_call: TRBV5-1
j_call: TRBJ2-7
cdr3_aa: ASSLSGGAYEQY

cdr3_length: 10
d_call: -
v_call: TRBV7-6
j_call: TRBJ1-2
cdr3_aa: ACWRQLDGYT

cdr3_length: 15
d_call: TRBD1
v_call: TRBV13
j_call: TRBJ1-2
cdr3_aa: ASSPMRTGGSNYGYT

cdr3_length: 12
d_call: -
v_call: TRBV28
j_call: TRBJ1-5
cdr3_aa: ASSSGQGNQPQH

cdr3_length: 14
d_call: TRBD2
v_call: TRBV18
j_call: TRBJ2-3
cdr3_aa: ASSPLTSGSTDTQY

cdr3_length: 11
d_call: -
v_call: TRBV7-9
j_call: TRBJ2-5
cdr3_aa: ASSPGVWETQY

cdr3_length: 15
d_call: -
v_call: TRBV6-1
j_call: TRBJ2-7
cdr3_aa: ASSDTLKYYNSYEQY

cdr3_length: 16
d_call: TRBD1
v_call: TRBV9
j_call: TRBJ2-6
cdr3_aa: ASSPRTGSSSGANVLT

cdr3_length: 13
d_call: TRBD1
v_call: TRBV7-6
j_call: TRBJ2-1
cdr3_aa: ASSPWTGAYNEQF

cdr3_length: 12
d_call: TRBD1
v_call: TRBV27
j_call: TRBJ1-2
cdr3_aa: ASSLRGHSDGYT

cdr3_length: 13
d_call: TRBD1
v_call: TRBV6-6
j_call: TRBJ1-4
cdr3_aa: ASSYAGTGDEKLF

cdr3_length: 11
d_call: TRBD1
v_call: TRBV6-5
j_call: TRBJ1-4
cdr3_aa: ASSYTGGEKLF

cdr3_length: 13
d_call: -
v_call: TRBV5-4
j_call: TRBJ2-7
cdr3_aa: ASSLFGTFANEQY

cdr3_length: 15
d_call: -
v_call: TRBV5-5
j_call: TRBJ1-3
cdr3_aa: ASSSPGAGLSGNTIY

cdr3_length: 16
d_call: TRBD1
v_call: TRBV14
j_call: TRBJ1-2
cdr3_aa: ASSQGSHPGQSNYGYT

cdr3_length: 17
d_call: TRBD1
v_call: TRBV15
j_call: TRBJ1-2
cdr3_aa: ATSRVGGQARGLNYGYT

cdr3_length: 13
d_call: -
v_call: TRBV6-5
j_call: TRBJ2-3
cdr3_aa: ASSYSASGTDTQY

cdr3_length: 16
d_call: TRBD1
v_call: TRBV5-6
j_call: TRBJ1-6
cdr3_aa: ASSRGTGGASYNSPLH

cdr3_length: 13
d_call: -
v_call: TRBV9
j_call: TRBJ2-5
cdr3_aa: ASSVGVTAQETQY

cdr3_length: 14
d_call: -
v_call: TRBV18
j_call: TRBJ1-5
cdr3_aa: ASSPTGKNTIQPQH

cdr3_length: 11
d_call: -
v_call: TRBV19
j_call: TRBJ2-7
cdr3_aa: ASSVGQAYEQY

cdr3_length: 13
d_call: -
v_call: TRBV5-1
j_call: TRBJ2-2
cdr3_aa: ASSFSLANTGELF

cdr3_length: 11
d_call: -
v_call: TRBV30
j_call: TRBJ1-1
cdr3_aa: AWRSQGTTEAF

cdr3_length: 11
d_call: -
v_call: TRBV7-9
j_call: TRBJ1-2
cdr3_aa: ASSSSSNYGYT